The clone carrying this T cell receptor (beta chain) was seen ten or more times. CDR3 length: 17 amino acids. V lost 6 bases to trimming and J lost 4 bases; unmatched junction nucleotides: 15. Germline V CDR1 and CDR2: LNHDA, SQIVND (reference sequence). This sample stems from a study of T-cell reconstitution after alpha-beta-depleted transplantation in children. Preparation of the TCRbeta library was carried out with unique molecular identifiers. MiXCR, applied by TCRdb to the PCR reads, yields one record per CDR3 protein. The sample records fewer than 200,000 distinct CDR3 sequences, around 6.8% being singletons.

The V and J genes are TRBV19 and TRBJ2-1; the match to TRBD1 covers 7 bases. The sample consisted of PBMCs from the stem cell graft donor, taken from the stem cell graft. This TCR was recovered from a human donor who donated a stem cell graft to a child with Wiskott-Aldrich syndrome. The CDR3 protein is CASSRPKTGSSYNEQFF. For the CDR3, the DNA is TGTGCCAGTAGCCGACCTAAGACAGGGAGCTCTTACAATGAGCAGTTCTTC. The whole variable domain, filled in from reference TRBV19 and TRBJ2-1, reads DGGITQSPKYLFRKEGQNVTLSCEQNLNHDAMYWYRQDPGQGLRLIYYSQIVNDFQKGDIAEGYSVSREKKESFPLTVTSAQKNPTAFYLCASSRPKTGSSYNEQFFGPGTRLTVL.